A selection of T cell receptor beta chains follows, all from one sample in a study of CXCR3-negative and CXCR3-positive naive CD8 T cells. Each CDR3 protein gets one entry in TCRdb, which reprocessed the 5' RACE reads and gives no DNA. The sample includes 150,000 or so distinct CDR3 sequences. The specimen was naive CXCR3+ CD8+ T cells from blood. The origin of the receptors is a human donor in good health. Some clones in this sample may be carry-over from other donors' samples. Each CDR3 is given with its conserved first and last residue.

TRBJ2-5 | TRBV7-3 | CASSLLDRVTQYF
TRBJ2-1 | TRBV12-3/TRBV12-4 | CASSLGQNVNEQFF
TRBJ2-7 | TRBV29-1 | CSVRTSGNSYEQYF
TRBJ2-2 | TRBV4-3 | CASSQRTGELFF
TRBJ1-5 | TRBV7-9 | CASSTLGGEGNQPQHF
TRBJ2-2 | TRBV5-1 | CASSLSASGNTGELFF
TRBJ1-4 | TRBV2 | CASSDRASPNEKLFF
TRBJ2-5 | TRBV25-1 | CASSEGGGPETQYF
TRBJ2-7 | TRBV28 | CASSTIDSLFYEQYF
TRBJ2-7 | TRBV15 | CATSMEGARDYEQYF
TRBJ2-7 | TRBV7-9 | CASSLAPEDYEQYF
TRBJ1-2 | TRBV6-2/TRBV6-3 | CASSQGHGYTF
TRBJ2-5 | TRBV11-2 | CASSLEFFLSAGPQETQYF
TRBJ2-3 | TRBV29-1 | CSVEGQGRGLLTDTQYF
TRBJ1-6 | TRBV20-1 | CSAPLAGSPLHF
TRBJ2-7 | TRBV2 | CASNGPGQYEQYF
TRBJ2-5 | TRBV7-9 | CASRADPKETQYF
TRBJ1-1 | TRBV10-3 | CAISEGQGFPEAFF
TRBJ2-3 | TRBV5-6 | CASTLGRLAGTDTQYF
TRBJ2-2 | TRBV15 | CATSRDGGLPGELFF
TRBJ2-7 | TRBV28 | CASSLIGDLSYEQYF
TRBJ1-5 | TRBV29-1 | CSVAGTGLNQPQHF
TRBJ2-1 | TRBV7-9 | CASSTSAGEQFF
TRBJ1-3 | TRBV5-1 | CASSLVSGGAGNTIYF
TRBJ2-7 | TRBV29-1 | CSVEQTGGYEQYF
TRBJ2-3 | TRBV29-1 | CSAGLAGGVDTQYF
TRBJ2-7 | TRBV29-1 | CSVEDLESYEQYF
TRBJ2-1 | TRBV11-3 | CTSSQPGSHEQFF
TRBJ2-3 | TRBV19 | CASGERGAASTDKQYF
TRBJ2-3 | TRBV3-1 | CASSQEQGYTDTQYF
TRBJ1-2 | TRBV7-9 | CASSTPPEAYGYTF
TRBJ2-6 | TRBV29-1 | CSVPGRESGANVLTF
TRBJ2-1 | TRBV2 | CASSEGSLPYNEQFF
TRBJ2-7 | TRBV4-1 | CASSQGLTRTKEQYF
TRBJ2-3 | TRBV4-1 | CASSQEGTITDTQYF
TRBJ2-1 | TRBV11-2 | CASSLGHSTSGRTGNEQFF
TRBJ1-4 | TRBV3-1 | CASSQVYATNTDEKLFF
TRBJ2-1 | TRBV7-7 | CATGTGNSNEQFF
TRBJ2-1 | TRBV9 | CASSVDSYNEQFF
TRBJ2-1 | TRBV28 | CASSHGTSGGIYNEQFF
TRBJ2-3 | TRBV7-9 | CASSLAPSTDTQYF
TRBJ2-1 | TRBV15 | CATSRAPGLAGGEQFF
TRBJ2-2 | TRBV9 | CASSVTGVGTGELFF
TRBJ2-5 | TRBV9 | CASSWTFGGRQETQYF
TRBJ1-5 | TRBV14 | CASSQGAQPQHF
TRBJ2-7 | TRBV7-9 | CASRSGSSSYEQYF
TRBJ1-4 | TRBV27 | CASSQRHLNEKLFF
TRBJ2-7 | TRBV4-3 | CASSQDLDPRTDEQYF
TRBJ2-1 | TRBV4-2 | CASSHPGSERRYEQFF
TRBJ2-5 | TRBV25-1 | CASSEFGETQYF
TRBJ2-1 | TRBV5-5 | CASSLVSGAGNEQFF
TRBJ2-1 | TRBV4-1 | CASSQGPGSSYNEQFF
TRBJ2-3 | TRBV20-1 | CSARDETSGRPDTQYF
TRBJ1-1 | TRBV19 | CASSLSGRTEAFF